This T cell receptor beta chain was sequenced in a study of blood T cell repertoires in COVID-19. Source study methods: Amplification with reference gene primers provided the estimates of nucleated cell counts. Repertoires were generated with immunoSEQ multiplex PCR, while TCRdb's copy carries only in-frame clones and drops some. Clonal size and the V and J genes are those of that table, whereas D and trimming came from the DNA. Among a few hundred thousand clones, roughly 87% were seen once, and the ten largest hold roughly 0.66%. Cohort 3 recovery required two negative PCRs, clearance, or symptom resolution. CDR1 is MDHEN, CDR2 SYDVKM, per germline. V shed 5 bases and J 9 bases; nucleotides not matched to a gene: 3. This CDR3 is 14 amino acids long.

The sample consisted of PBMCs or T cells enriched from blood (not recorded which). The J gene is TRBJ2-1, the V gene TRBV28, with 14 bases lining up with TRBD2. This receptor was identified in a man between 18 and 35 years old who had recovered from COVID-19. In nucleotides, the CDR3 is TGTGCCAGCAGTCTAGGGACTAGCGGGAGTGAGCAGTTCTTC. Protein: CASSLGTSGSEQFF.